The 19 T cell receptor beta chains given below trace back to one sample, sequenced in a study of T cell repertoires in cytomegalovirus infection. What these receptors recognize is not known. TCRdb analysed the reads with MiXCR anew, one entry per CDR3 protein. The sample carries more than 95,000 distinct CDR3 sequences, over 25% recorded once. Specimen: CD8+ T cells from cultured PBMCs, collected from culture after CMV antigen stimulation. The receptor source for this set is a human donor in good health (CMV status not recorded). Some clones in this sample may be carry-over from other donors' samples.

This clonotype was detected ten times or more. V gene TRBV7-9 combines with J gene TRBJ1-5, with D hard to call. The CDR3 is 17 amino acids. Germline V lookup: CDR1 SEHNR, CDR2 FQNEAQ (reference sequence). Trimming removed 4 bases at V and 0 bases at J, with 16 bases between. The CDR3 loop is CASSYERDGHSNQPQHF. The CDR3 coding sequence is TGTGCCAGCAGCTACGAGAGGGATGGTCATAGCAATCAGCCCCAGCATTTT.

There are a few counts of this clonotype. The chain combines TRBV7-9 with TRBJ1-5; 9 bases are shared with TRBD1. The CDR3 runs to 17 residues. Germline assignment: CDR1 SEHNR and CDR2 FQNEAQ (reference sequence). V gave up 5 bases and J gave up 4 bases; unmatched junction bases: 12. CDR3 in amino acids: CASSHGQGQYGNQPQHF. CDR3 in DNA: TGTGCCAGCAGCCACGGACAGGGGCAATATGGGAATCAGCCCCAGCATTTT.

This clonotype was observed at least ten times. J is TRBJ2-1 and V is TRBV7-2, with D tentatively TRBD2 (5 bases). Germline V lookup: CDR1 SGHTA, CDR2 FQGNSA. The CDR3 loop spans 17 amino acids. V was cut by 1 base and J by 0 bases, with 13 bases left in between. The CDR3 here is CASSLESGLSSYNEQFF. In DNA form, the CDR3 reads TGTGCCAGCAGCTTAGAATCAGGACTTAGCTCCTACAATGAGCAGTTCTTC.

The CDR3 loop is CASSLAGGWYNEQFF. As DNA, the CDR3 is TGTGCCAGCAGCCTAGCGGGGGGTTGGTACAATGAGCAGTTCTTC. The rearrangement links TRBV28 to TRBJ2-1; the match to TRBD2 covers 11 bases. Germline CDR1 is MDHEN and CDR2 is SYDVKM. The length of the CDR3 is 15 residues. V trimming: 6 bases; J trimming: 4 bases; junction bases outside the gene matches: 5.

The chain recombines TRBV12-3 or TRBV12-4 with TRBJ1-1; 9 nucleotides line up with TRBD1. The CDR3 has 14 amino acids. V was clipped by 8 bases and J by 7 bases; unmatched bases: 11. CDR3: CASGRTGAGIEAFF. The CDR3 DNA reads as TGTGCCAGCGGGAGGACAGGGGCCGGGATTGAAGCTTTCTTT.

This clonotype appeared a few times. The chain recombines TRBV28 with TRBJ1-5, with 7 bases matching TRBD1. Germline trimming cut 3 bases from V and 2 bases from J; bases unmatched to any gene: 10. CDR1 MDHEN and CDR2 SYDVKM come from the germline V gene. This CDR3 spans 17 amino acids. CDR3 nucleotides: TGTGCCAGCAGTTTGATTCAGGGGGGAGTGGGCAATCAGCCCCAGCATTTT. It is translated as CASSLIQGGVGNQPQHF. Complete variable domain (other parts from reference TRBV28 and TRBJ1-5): DVKVTQSSRYLVKRTGEKVFLECVQDMDHENMFWYRQDPGLGLRLIYFSYDVKMKEKGDIPEGYSVSREKKERFSLILESASTNQTSMYLCASSLIQGGVGNQPQHFGDGTRLSIL.

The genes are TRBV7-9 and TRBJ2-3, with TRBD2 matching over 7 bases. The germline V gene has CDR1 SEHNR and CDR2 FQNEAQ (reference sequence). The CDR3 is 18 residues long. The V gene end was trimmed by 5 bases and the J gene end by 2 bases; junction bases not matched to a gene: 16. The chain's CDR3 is CASSGERLGRDYTDTQYF. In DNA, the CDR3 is TGTGCCAGCAGCGGAGAGAGGTTGGGGAGGGACTACACAGATACGCAGTATTTT. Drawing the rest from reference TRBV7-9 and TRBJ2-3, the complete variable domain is DTGVSQNPRHKITKRGQNVTFRCDPISEHNRLYWYRQTLGQGPEFLTYFQNEAQLEKSRLLSDRFSAERPKGSFSTLEIQRTEQGDSAMYLCASSGERLGRDYTDTQYFGPGTRLTVL.

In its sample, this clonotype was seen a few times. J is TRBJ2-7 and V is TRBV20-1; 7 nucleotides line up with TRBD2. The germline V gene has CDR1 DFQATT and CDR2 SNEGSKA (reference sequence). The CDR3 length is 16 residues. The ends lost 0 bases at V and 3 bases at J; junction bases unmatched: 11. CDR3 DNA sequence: TGCAGTGCTAGAGATCCTTACAGCCGGGAGGTCTACGAGCAGTACTTC. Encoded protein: CSARDPYSREVYEQYF.

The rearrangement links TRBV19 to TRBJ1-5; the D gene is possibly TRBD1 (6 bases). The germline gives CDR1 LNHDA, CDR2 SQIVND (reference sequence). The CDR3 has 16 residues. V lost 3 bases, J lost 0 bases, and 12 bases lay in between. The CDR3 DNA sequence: TGTGCCAGTAGTATTGGGGGCGGGAATAGCAATCAGCCCCAGCATTTT. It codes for CASSIGGGNSNQPQHF.

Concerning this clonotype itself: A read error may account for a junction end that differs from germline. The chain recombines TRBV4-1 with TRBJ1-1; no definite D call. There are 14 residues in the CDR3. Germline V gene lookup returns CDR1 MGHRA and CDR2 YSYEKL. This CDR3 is CASSGDREITEAFF. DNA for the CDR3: TGTGCCAGCAGTGGGGATCGGGAGATCACTGAAGCTTTCTTT.

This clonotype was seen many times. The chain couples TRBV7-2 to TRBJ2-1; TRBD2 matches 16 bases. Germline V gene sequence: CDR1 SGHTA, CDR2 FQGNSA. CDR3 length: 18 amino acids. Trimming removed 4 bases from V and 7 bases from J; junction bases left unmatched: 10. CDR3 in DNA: TGTGCCAGCAGCTCGAGAGGGACTAGCGGGGGGGCAACGAATGAGCAGTTCTTC. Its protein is CASSSRGTSGGATNEQFF.

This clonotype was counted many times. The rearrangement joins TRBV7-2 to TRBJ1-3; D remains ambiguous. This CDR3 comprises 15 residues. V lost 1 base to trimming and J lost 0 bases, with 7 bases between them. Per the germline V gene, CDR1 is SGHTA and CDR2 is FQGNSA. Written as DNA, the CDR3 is TGTGCCAGCAGCTTAGGGGTGAGCTCTGGAAACACCATATATTTT. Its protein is CASSLGVSSGNTIYF.

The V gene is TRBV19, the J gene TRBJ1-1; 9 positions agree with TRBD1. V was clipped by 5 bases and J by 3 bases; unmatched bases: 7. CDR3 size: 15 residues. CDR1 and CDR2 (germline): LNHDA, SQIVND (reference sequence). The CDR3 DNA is TGTGCCAGTAGTCTAAGACAGGGGGAGGACACTGAAGCTTTCTTT. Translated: CASSLRQGEDTEAFF.

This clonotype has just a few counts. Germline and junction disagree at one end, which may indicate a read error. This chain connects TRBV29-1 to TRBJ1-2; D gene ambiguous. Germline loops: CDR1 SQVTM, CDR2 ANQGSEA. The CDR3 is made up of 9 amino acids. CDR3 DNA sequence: TGCAGCGTTGAAGATCGGAAAGACTTC. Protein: CSVEDRKDF.

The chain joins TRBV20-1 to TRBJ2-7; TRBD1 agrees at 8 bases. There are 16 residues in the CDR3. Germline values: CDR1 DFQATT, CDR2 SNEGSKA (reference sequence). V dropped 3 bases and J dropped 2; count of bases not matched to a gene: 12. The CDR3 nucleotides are TGCAGTGCTAGCCCTACCGGGACAGGTGAAACCTACGAGCAGTACTTC. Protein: CSASPTGTGETYEQYF.

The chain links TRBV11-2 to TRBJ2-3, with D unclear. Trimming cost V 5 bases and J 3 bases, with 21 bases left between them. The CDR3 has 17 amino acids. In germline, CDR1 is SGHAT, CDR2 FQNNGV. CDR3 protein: CASSIATVGYDTDTQYF. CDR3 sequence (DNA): TGTGCCAGCAGCATCGCTACAGTGGGTTATGATACAGATACGCAGTATTTT.

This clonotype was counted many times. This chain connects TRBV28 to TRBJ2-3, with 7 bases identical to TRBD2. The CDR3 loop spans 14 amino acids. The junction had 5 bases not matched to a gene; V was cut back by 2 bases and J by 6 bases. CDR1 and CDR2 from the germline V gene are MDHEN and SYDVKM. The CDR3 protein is CASSLGGRVDTQYF. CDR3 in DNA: TGTGCCAGCAGTTTAGGTGGGAGGGTCGATACGCAGTATTTT.

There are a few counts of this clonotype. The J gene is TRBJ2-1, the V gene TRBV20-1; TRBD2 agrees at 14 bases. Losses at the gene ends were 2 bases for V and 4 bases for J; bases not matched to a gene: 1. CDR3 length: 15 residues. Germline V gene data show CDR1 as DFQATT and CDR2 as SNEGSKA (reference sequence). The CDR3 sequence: CSARRTSGGYNEQFF. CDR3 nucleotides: TGCAGTGCTAGAAGGACTAGCGGGGGGTACAATGAGCAGTTCTTC.

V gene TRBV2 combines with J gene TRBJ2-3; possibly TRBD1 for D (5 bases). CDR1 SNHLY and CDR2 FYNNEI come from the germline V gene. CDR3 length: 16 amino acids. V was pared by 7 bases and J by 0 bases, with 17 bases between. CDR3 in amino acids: CASILTTASSTDTQYF. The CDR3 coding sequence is TGTGCCAGCATTCTGACGACAGCCTCTAGCACAGATACGCAGTATTTT.